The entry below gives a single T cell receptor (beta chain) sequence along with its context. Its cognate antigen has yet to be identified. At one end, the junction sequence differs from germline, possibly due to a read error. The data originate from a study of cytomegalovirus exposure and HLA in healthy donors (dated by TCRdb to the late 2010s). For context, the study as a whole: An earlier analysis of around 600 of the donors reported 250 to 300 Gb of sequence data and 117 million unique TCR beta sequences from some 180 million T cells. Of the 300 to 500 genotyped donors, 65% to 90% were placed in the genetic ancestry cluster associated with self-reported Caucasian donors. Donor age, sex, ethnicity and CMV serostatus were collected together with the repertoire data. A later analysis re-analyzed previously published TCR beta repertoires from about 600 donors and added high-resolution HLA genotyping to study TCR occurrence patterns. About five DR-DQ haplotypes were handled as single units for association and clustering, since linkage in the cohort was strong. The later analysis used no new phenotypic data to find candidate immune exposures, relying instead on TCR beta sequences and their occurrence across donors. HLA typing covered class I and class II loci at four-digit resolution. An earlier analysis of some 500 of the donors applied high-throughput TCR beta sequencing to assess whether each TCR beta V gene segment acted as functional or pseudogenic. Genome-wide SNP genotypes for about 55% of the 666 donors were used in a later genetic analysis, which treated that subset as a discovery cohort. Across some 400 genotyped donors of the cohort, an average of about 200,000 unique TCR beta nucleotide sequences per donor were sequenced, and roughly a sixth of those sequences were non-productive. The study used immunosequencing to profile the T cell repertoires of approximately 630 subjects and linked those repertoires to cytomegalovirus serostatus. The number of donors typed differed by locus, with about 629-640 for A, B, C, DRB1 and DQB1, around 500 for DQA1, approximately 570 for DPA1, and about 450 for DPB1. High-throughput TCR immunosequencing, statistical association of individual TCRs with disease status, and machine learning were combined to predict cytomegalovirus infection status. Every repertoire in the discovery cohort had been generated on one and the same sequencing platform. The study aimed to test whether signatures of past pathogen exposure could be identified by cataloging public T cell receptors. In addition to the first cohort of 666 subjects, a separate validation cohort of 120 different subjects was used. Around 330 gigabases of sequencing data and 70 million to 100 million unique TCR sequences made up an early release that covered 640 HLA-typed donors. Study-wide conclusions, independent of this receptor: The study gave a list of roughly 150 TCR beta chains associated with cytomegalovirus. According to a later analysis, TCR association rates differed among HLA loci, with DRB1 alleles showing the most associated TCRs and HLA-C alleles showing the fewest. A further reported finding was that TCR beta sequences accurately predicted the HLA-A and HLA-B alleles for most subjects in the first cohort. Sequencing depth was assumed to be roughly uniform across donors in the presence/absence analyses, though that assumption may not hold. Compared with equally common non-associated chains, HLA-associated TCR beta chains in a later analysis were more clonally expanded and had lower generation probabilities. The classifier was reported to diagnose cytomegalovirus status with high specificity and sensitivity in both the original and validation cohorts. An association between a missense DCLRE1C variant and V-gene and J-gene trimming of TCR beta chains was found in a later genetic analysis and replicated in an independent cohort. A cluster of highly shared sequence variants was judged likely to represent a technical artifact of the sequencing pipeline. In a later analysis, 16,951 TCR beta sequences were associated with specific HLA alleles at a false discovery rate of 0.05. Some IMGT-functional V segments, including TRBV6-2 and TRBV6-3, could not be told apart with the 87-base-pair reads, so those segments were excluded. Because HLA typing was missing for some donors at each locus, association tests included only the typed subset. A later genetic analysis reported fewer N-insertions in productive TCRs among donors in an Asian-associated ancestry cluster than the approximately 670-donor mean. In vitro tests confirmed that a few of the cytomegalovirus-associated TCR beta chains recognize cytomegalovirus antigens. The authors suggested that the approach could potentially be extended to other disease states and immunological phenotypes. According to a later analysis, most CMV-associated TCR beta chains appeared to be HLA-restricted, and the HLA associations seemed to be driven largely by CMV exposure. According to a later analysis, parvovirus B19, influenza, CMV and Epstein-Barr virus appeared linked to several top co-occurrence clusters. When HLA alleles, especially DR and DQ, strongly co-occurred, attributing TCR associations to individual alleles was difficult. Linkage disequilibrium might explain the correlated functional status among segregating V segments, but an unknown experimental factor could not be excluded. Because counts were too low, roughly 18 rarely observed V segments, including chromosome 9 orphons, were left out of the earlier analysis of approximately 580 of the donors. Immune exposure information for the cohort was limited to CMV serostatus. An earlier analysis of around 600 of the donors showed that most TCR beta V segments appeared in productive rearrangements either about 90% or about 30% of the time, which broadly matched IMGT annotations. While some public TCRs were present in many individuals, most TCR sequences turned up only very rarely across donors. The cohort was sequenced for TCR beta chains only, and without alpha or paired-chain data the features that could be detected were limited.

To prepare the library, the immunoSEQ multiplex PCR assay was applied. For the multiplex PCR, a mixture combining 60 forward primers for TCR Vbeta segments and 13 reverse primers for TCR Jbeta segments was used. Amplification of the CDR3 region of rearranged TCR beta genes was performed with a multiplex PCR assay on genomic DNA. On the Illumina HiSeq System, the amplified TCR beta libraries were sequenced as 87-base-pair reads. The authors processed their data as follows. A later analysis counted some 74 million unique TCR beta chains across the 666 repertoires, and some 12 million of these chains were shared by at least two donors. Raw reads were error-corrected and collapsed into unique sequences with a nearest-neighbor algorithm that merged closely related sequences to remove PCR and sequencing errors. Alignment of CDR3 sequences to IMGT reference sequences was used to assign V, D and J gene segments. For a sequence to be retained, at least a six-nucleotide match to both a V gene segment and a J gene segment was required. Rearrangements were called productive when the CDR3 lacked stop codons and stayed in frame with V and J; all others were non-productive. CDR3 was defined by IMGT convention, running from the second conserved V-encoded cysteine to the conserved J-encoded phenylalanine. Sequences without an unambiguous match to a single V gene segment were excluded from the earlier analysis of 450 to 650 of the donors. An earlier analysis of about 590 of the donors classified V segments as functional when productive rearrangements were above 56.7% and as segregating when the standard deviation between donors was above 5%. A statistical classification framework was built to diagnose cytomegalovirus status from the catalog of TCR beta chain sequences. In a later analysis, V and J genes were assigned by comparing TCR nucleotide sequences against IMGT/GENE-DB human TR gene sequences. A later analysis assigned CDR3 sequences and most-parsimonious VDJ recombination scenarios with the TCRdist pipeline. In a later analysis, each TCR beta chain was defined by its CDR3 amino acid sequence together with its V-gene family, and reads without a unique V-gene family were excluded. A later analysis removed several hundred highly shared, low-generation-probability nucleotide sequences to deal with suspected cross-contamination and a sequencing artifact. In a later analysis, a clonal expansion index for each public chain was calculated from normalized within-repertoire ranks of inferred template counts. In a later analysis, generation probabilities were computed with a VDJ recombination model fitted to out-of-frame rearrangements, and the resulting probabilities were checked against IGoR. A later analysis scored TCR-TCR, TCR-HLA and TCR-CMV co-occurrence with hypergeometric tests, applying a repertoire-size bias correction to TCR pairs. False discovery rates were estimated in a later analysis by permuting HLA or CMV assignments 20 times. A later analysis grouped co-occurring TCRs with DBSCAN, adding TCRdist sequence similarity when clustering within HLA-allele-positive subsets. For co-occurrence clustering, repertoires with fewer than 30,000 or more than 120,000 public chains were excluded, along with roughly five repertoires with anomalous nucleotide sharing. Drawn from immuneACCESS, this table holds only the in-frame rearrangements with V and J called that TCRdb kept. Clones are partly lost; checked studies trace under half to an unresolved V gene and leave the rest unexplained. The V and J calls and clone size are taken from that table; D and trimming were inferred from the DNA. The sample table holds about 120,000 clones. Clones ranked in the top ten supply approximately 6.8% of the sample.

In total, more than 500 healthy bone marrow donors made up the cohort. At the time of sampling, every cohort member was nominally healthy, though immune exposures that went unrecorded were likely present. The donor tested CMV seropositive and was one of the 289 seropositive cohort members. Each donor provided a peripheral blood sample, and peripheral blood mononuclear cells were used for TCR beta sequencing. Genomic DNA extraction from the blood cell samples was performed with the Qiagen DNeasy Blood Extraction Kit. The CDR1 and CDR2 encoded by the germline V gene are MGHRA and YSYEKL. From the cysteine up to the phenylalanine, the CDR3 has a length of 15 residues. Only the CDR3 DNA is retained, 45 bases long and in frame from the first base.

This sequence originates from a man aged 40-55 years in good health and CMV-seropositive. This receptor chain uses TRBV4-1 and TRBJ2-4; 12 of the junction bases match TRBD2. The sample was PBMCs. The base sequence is TGCGCCAGAAGCCAAGGACTAGCGGGAATGTACATTCAGTACTTC. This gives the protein CARSQGLAGMYIQYF.